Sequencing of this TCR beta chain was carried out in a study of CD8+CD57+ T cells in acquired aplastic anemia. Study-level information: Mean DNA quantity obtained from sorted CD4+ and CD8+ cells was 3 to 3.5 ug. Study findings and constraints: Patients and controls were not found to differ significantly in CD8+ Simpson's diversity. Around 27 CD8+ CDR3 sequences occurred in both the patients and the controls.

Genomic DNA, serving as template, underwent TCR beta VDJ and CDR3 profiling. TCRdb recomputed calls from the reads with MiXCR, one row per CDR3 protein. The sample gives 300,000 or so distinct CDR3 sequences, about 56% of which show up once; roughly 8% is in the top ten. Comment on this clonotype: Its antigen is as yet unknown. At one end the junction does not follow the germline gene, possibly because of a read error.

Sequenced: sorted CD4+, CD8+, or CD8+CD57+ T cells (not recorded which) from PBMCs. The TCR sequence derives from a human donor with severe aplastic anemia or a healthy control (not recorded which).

The CDR3 loop is CATSRATSPYGYTF. The CDR3 DNA is TGCGCCACCAGCAGAGCTACAAGCCCCTATGGCTACACCTTC. This chain links TRBV15 with TRBJ1-2; D call uncertain. This CDR3 is 14 amino acids long. Germline CDR1 reads LNHNV; CDR2 reads YYDKDF (reference sequence).